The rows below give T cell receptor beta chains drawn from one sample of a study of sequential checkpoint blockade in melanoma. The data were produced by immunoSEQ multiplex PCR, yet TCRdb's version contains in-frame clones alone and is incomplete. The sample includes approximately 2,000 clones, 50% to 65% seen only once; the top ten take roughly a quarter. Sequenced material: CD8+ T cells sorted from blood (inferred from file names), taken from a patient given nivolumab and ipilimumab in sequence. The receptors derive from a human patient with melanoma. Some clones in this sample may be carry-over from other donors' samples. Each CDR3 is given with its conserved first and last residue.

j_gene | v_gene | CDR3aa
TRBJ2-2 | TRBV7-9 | CASSLGGRTGELFF
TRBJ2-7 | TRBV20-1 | CSARDNYEQYF
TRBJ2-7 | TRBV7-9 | CASSLGPAGGRQYEQYF
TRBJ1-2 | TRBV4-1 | CASSQDLVGTGDGYTF
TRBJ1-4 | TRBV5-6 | CASSLGTNEKLFF
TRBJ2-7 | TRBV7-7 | CASSLGATYEQYF
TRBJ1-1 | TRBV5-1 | CASSLLGGGMNTEAFF
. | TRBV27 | CASSPLGGSSYEQYF
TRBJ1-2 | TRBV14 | CASSPPDSLANYGYTF
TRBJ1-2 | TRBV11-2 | CASSGLGDGYTF
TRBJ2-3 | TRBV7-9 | CASSLRGLAGGPSTDTQYF
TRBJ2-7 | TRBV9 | CASSVGGTSGWEQYF
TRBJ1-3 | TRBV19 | CASTEQTFSGNTIYF
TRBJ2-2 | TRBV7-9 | CASSSDRSRTGELFF
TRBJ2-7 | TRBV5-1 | CASSLGLGRPYEQYF
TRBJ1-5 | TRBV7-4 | CASSSTGAGDQPQHF
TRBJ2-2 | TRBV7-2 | CASSFDRLGATGELFF
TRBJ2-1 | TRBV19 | CASSILGQLATDTYNEQFF
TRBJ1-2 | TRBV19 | CASSSRQGVYGYTF
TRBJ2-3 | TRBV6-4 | CASSGAGGTDTQYF
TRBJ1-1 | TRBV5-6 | CASSFGAGWTEAFF
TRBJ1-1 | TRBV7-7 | CASSFDRGTEAFF
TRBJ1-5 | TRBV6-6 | CASSETLEGQPQHF
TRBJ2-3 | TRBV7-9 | CASSPFQGGRDTQYF
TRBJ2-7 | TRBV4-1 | CASSQEWDPGTYEQYF
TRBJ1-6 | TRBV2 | CASSERPGVDRSPLHF
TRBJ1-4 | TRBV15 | CATSSDVGAVEKLFF
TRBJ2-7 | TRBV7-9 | CASSLTGGYEQYF
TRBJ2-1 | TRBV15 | CATSPLARFTNEQFF
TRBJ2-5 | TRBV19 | CASSIDGLAGGSIQETQYF